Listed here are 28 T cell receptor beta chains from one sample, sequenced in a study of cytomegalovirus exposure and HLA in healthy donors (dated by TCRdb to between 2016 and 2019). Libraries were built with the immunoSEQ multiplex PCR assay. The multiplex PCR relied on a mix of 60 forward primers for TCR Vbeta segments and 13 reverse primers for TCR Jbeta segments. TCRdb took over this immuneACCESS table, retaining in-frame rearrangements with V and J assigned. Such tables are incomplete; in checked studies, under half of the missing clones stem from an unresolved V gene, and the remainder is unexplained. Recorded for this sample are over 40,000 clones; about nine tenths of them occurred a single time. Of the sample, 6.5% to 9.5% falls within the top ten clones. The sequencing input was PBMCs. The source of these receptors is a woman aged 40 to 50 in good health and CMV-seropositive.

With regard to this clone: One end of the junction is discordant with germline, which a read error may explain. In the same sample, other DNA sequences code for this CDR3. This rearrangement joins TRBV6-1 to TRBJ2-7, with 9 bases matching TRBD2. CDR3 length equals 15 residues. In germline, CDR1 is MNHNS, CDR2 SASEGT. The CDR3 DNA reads TGTGCCAGCAGCGAAGCAGGTAGCGGGAGAAATGAGCAGTACTTC. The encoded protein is CASSEAGSGRNEQYF.

CDR3 bases: TGTGCCAGCAGTGAACTTAAGACCCGGGGTGGGAATCATGGCTACACCTTC. It specifies CASSELKTRGGNHGYTF. The chain links TRBV6-1 to TRBJ1-2, with D unclear. The CDR3 runs 17 residues. V was trimmed by 2 bases and J by 6 bases, leaving 22 bases between them. Germline V lookup: CDR1 MNHNS, CDR2 SASEGT.

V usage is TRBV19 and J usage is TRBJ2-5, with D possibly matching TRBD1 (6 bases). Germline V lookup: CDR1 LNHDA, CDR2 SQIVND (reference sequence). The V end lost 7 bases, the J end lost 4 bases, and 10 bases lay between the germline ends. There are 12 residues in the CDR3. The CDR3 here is CASKGQLETQYF. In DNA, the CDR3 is TGTGCCAGTAAAGGACAGTTAGAGACCCAGTACTTC.

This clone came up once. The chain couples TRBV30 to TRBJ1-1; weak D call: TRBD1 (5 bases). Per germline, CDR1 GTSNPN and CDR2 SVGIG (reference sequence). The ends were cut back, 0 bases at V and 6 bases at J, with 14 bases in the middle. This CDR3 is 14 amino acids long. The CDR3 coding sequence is TGTGCCTGGAGTGTTTCAGGGAGGTTCGCTGAAGCTTTCTTT. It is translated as CAWSVSGRFAEAFF. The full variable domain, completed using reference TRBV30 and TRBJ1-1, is SQTIHQWPATLVQPVGSPLSLECTVEGTSNPNLYWYRQAAGRGLQLLFYSVGIGQISSEVPQNLSASRPQDRQFILSSKKLLLSDSGFYLCAWSVSGRFAEAFFGQGTRLTVV.

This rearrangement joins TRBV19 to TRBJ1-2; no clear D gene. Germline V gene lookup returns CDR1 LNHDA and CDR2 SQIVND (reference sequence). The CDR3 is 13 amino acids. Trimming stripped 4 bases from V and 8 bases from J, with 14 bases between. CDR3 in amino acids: CASSKRNYGGYTF. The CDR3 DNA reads TGTGCCAGTAGTAAGCGGAACTATGGAGGCTACACCTTC.

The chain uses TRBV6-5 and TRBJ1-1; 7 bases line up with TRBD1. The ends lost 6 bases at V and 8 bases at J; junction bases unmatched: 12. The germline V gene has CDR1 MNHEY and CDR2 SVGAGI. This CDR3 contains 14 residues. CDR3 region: CASRRSQGLGEAFF. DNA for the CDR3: TGTGCCAGCAGACGCTCACAGGGGTTAGGGGAAGCTTTCTTT.

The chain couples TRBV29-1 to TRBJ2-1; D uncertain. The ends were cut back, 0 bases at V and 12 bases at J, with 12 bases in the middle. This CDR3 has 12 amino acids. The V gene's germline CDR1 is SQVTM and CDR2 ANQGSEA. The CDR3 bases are TGCAGCGTTGAAGATTTGGCCCCGGGGCAGTTCTTC. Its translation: CSVEDLAPGQFF.

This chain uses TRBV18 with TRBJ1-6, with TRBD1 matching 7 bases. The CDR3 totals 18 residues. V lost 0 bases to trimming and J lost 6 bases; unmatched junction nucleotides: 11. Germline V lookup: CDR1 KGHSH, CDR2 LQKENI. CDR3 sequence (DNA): TGTGCCAGCTCACCACCGAAAACTTGGGACAGATTTAATTCACCCCTCCACTTT. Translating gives CASSPPKTWDRFNSPLHF.

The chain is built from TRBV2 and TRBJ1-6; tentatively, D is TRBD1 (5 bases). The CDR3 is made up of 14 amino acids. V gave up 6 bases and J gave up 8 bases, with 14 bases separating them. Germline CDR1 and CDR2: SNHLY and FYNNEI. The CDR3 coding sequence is TGTGCCAGCAGCTTAGGACACCAGGATTCACCCCTCCACTTT. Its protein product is CASSLGHQDSPLHF.

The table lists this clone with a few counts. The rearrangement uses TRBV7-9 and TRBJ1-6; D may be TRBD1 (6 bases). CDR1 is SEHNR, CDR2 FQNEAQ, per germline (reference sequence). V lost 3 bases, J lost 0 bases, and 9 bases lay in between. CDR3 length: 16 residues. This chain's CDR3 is CASSFQGFSYNSPLHF. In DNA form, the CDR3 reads TGTGCCAGCAGCTTCCAGGGGTTCTCCTATAATTCACCCCTCCACTTT.

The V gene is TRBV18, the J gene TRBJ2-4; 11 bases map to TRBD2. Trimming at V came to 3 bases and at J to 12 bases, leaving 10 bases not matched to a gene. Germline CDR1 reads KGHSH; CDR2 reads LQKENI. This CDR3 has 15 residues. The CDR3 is CASSPSGGASVSQYF. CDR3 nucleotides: TGTGCCAGCTCACCTAGCGGGGGGGCCTCGGTCAGTCAGTACTTC. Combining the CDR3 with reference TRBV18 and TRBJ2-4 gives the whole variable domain NAGVMQNPRHLVRRRGQEARLRCSPMKGHSHVYWYRQLPEEGLKFMVYLQKENIIDESGMPKERFSAEFPKEGPSILRIQQVVRGDSAAYFCASSPSGGASVSQYFGAGTRLSVL.

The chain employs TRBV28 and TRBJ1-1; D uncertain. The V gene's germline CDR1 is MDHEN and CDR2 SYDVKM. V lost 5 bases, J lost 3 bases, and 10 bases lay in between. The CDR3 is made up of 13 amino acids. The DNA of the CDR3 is TGTGCCAGCAGTCATCAGCGGTACACTGAAGCTTTCTTT. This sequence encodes CASSHQRYTEAFF.

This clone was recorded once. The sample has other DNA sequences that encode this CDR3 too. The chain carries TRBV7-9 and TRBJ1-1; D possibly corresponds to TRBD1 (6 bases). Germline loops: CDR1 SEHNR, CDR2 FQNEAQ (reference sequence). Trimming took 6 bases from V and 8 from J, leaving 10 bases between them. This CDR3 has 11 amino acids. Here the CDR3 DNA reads TGTGCCAGCAGTTGGACAGAAGAAGCTTTCTTT. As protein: CASSWTEEAFF.

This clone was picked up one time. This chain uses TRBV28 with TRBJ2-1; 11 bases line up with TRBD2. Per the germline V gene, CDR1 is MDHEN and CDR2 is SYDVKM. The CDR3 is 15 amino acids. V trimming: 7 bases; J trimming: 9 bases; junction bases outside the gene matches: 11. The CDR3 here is CASTPQTSGIGEQFF. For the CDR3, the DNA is TGTGCCAGCACCCCACAGACTAGCGGGATTGGTGAGCAGTTCTTC.

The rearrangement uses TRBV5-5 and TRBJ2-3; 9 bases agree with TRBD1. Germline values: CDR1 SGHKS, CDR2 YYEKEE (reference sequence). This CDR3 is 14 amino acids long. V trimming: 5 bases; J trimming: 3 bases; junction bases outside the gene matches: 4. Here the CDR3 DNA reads TGTGCCAGCAGAGGGACAGGGACGACAGATACGCAGTATTTT. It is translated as CASRGTGTTDTQYF.

The CDR3 DNA is TGTGCCAGCAGTACCACTACCGGCAACTCTGGAAACACCATATATTTT. The encoded protein is CASSTTTGNSGNTIYF. This sequence joins TRBV9 and TRBJ1-3; D gene unclear. Between the trimmed V and J ends, which lost 5 bases and 0 bases, there was a span of 15 bases. Germline CDR1 is SGDLS and CDR2 is YYNGEE. The CDR3 is made up of 16 amino acids. The entire variable domain, with the rest obtained from reference TRBV9 and TRBJ1-3, is as follows: DSGVTQTPKHLITATGQRVTLRCSPRSGDLSVYWYQQSLDQGLQFLIQYYNGEERAKGNILERFSAQQFPDLHSELNLSSLELGDSALYFCASSTTTGNSGNTIYFGEGSWLTVV.

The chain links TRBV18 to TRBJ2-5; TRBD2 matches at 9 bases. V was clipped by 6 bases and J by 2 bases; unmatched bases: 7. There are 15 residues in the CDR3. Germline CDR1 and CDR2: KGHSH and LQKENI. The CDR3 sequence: CASSQLAGAQETQYF. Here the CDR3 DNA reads TGTGCCAGCTCCCAGTTAGCGGGGGCACAAGAGACCCAGTACTTC.

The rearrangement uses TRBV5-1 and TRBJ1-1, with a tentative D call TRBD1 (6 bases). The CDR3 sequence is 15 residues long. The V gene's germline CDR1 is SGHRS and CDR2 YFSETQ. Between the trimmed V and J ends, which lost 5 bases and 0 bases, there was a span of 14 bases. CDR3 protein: CASSLHGQLNTEAFF. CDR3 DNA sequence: TGCGCCAGCAGTTTACATGGACAGTTGAACACTGAAGCTTTCTTT.

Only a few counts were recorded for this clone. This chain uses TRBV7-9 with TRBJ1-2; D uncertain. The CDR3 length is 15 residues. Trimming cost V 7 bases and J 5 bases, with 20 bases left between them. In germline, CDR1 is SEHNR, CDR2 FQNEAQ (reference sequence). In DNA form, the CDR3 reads TGTGCCAGCACCCCATCAATAGGTGGGGAGTATGGCTACACCTTC. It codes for CASTPSIGGEYGYTF.

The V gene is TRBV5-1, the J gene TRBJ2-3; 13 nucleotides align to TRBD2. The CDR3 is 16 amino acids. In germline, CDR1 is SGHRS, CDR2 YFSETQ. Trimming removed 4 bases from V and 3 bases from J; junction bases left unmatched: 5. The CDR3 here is CASSRWTSGSTDTQYF. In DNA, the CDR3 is TGCGCCAGCAGCAGGTGGACTAGCGGGAGTACAGATACGCAGTATTTT.

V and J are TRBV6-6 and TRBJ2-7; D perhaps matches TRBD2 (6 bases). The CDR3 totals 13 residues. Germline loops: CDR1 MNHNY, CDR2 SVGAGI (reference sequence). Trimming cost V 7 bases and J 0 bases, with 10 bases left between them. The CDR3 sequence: CASKEGPSYEQYF. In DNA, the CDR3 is TGTGCCAGCAAGGAGGGCCCCTCCTACGAGCAGTACTTC.

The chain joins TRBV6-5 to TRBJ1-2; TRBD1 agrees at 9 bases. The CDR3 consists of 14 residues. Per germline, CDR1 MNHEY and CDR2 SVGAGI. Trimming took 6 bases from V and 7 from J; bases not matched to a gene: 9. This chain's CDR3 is CASSRGQGGAGYTF. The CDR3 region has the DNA TGTGCCAGCAGCCGGGGACAGGGTGGAGCTGGCTACACCTTC.

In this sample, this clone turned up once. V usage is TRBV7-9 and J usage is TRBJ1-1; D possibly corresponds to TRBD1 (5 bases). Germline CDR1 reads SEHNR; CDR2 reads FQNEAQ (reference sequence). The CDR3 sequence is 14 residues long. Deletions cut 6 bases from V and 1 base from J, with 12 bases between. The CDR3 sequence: CASSRQTANTEAFF. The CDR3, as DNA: TGTGCCAGCAGTCGACAGACCGCGAACACTGAAGCTTTCTTT.

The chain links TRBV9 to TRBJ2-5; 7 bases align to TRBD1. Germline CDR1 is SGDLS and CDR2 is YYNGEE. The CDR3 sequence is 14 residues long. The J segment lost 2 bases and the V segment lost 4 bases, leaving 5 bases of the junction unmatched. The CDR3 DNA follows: TGTGCCAGCAGCCCGCGGACAGGTCAAGAGACCCAGTACTTC. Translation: CASSPRTGQETQYF.

DNA for the CDR3: TGTGCCAGCAGCCCTAGCGGGGGGGTCACCTACGAGCAGTACTTC. Translated: CASSPSGGVTYEQYF. This chain links TRBV5-4 with TRBJ2-7, with TRBD2 identical over 12 bases. The CDR3 is made up of 15 amino acids. The V gene end was trimmed by 4 bases and the J gene end by 2 bases; junction bases not matched to a gene: 4. Germline assignment: CDR1 SGHNT and CDR2 YYREEE (reference sequence).

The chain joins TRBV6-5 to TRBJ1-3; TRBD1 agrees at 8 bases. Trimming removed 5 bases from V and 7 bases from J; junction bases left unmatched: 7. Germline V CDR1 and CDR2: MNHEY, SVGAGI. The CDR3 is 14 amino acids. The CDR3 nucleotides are TGTGCCAGCAGTGACGACAGGGGAGGCAACACCATATATTTT. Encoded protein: CASSDDRGGNTIYF.

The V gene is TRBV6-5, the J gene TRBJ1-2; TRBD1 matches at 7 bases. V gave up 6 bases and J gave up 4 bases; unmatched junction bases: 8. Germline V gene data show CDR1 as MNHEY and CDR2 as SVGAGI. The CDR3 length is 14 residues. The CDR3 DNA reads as TGTGCCAGCAGGAGCCCAGGGACAGTCTATGGCTACACCTTC. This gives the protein CASRSPGTVYGYTF.

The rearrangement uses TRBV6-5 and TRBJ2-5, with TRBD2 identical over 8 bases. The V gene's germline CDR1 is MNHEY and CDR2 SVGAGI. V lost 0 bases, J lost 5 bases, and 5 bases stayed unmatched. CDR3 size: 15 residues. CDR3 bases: TGTGCCAGCAGTTACTCACGGGGGGGCGATGAGACCCAGTACTTC. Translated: CASSYSRGGDETQYF.